One and the same sample provided the 27 T cell receptor beta chains below, sequenced in a study of patients and donors after allogeneic stem cell transplantation. TCRdb re-called the RT-PCR reads with MiXCR, one entry per CDR3 protein. The table shows hundreds of thousands of distinct CDR3 sequences, with roughly 13% occurring only once. The specimen sequenced was blood, either unsorted or a sorted T cell fraction (not recorded which). These TCRs come from a human donor who was either an allogeneic HSCT recipient or a stem cell or donor lymphocyte infusion donor (not recorded which). It is not recorded whose cells these are; they may come from a transplant donor.

Only a few counts were recorded for this clonotype. The chain joins TRBV21-1 to TRBJ1-2; the table's D call, TRBD1, was not checked against the DNA. TRBV21-1 is flagged as a pseudogene. This CDR3 has 16 amino acids. CDR3 protein: CASSKEKTGGPYGYTF. The DNA for the CDR3 is TGTGCCAGCAGCAAGGAAAAAACAGGGGGTCCCTATGGCTACACCTTC.

The rearrangement links TRBV29-1 to TRBJ2-7; D possibly corresponds to TRBD2 (5 bases). Trimming removed 7 bases at V and 3 bases at J, with 10 bases between. Germline loops: CDR1 SQVTM, CDR2 ANQGSEA. The CDR3 totals 11 residues. The CDR3 sequence: CSAGLHYEQYF. As DNA, the CDR3 is TGCAGCGCCGGACTCCACTACGAGCAGTACTTC.

This clonotype came up a few times. This sequence joins TRBV19 and TRBJ2-5; D remains unclear. V was pared by 3 bases and J by 2 bases, with 7 bases between. CDR1 and CDR2 (germline): LNHDA, SQIVND (reference sequence). CDR3 length equals 13 residues. The CDR3 DNA reads TGTGCCAGTAGTATGCGGCAGCAAGAGACCCAGTACTTC. Translation gives CASSMRQQETQYF.

This clonotype was observed a few times. The CDR3: CAWSEAVNQPQHF. CDR3 nucleotides: TGTGCCTGGAGTGAGGCGGTGAATCAGCCCCAGCATTTT. The gene calls are TRBV30 and TRBJ1-5, with D hard to call. Germline CDR1 reads GTSNPN; CDR2 reads SVGIG (reference sequence). The V and J ends lost 1 base and 4 bases respectively, with 8 bases between them. The CDR3 loop spans 13 amino acids. The full variable domain, completed using reference TRBV30 and TRBJ1-5, is SQTIHQWPATLVQPVGSPLSLECTVEGTSNPNLYWYRQAAGRGLQLLFYSVGIGQISSEVPQNLSASRPQDRQFILSSKKLLLSDSGFYLCAWSEAVNQPQHFGDGTRLSIL.

This clonotype has just a few counts. This chain links TRBV10-3 with TRBJ1-6; D remains unclear. Trimming removed 1 base from V and 5 bases from J, with 9 bases in between. The CDR3 has 15 amino acids. The germline gives CDR1 ENHRY, CDR2 SYGVKD. The CDR3, as DNA: TGTGCCATCAGTGAGTTGGCGGTGAATAATTCACCCCTCCACTTT. As protein: CAISELAVNNSPLHF.

J is TRBJ1-5 and V is TRBV29-1; possible D gene TRBD1, 5 bases. Deletions cut 4 bases from V and 5 bases from J, with 12 bases between. There are 13 residues in the CDR3. The V gene's germline CDR1 is SQVTM and CDR2 ANQGSEA. The CDR3 sequence is CSVGRGVDQPQHF. The CDR3 bases are TGCAGCGTTGGCCGGGGGGTGGATCAGCCCCAGCATTTT. The full variable domain, with the rest looked up from reference TRBV29-1 and TRBJ1-5, is SAVISQKPSRDICQRGTSLTIQCQVDSQVTMMFWYRQQPGQSLTLIATANQGSEATYESGFVIDKFPISRPNLTFSTLTVSNMSPEDSSIYLCSVGRGVDQPQHFGDGTRLSIL.

This chain uses TRBV6-1 with TRBJ2-5; tentatively, D is TRBD1 (5 bases). V lost 1 base to trimming and J lost 0 bases, with 6 bases between them. Germline V lookup: CDR1 MNHNS, CDR2 SASEGT. The CDR3 spans 14 residues. The CDR3 protein is CASSEGTHQETQYF. The CDR3 DNA is TGTGCCAGCAGTGAAGGGACACACCAAGAGACCCAGTACTTC.

This clonotype was seen a few times. The chain employs TRBV27 and TRBJ2-3, with D unclear. CDR3 length: 14 amino acids. The germline CDR1 and CDR2 sequences are MNHEY and SMNVEV (reference sequence). Trimming shortened V by 6 bases and J by 3 bases, and 13 bases separated the two germline ends. CDR3 in DNA: TGTGCCAGCAGCATCGACTGGGTGACAGATACGCAGTATTTT. Protein product: CASSIDWVTDTQYF.

This clonotype was detected only a few times. J is TRBJ2-5 and V is TRBV7-6, with 9 bases identical to TRBD1. The CDR3 contains 15 residues. Germline values: CDR1 SGHVS, CDR2 FNYEAQ. Trimming removed 6 bases from V and 2 bases from J; junction bases left unmatched: 7. CDR3 loop: CASSSGTGRQETQYF. CDR3 DNA: TGTGCCAGCAGTTCTGGGACAGGGAGGCAAGAGACCCAGTACTTC.

The J gene is TRBJ2-3, the V gene TRBV4-3; 7 bases agree with TRBD2. CDR3 size: 17 residues. Per germline, CDR1 LGHNA and CDR2 YSLEER. V gave up 0 bases and J gave up 0 bases; unmatched junction bases: 6. CDR3 in DNA: TGCGCCAGCAGCCAAGAAGCGGGGCGGGGGAGCACAGATACGCAGTATTTT. Its protein is CASSQEAGRGSTDTQYF.

The chain joins TRBV27 to TRBJ2-7; D perhaps matches TRBD1 (6 bases). V dropped 1 base and J dropped 1 base, with 11 bases sitting between them. In germline, CDR1 is MNHEY, CDR2 SMNVEV (reference sequence). The length of the CDR3 is 15 residues. Written as DNA, the CDR3 is TGTGCCAGCAGTTTATACGACAGGCCGTCCTACGAGCAGTACTTC. Protein: CASSLYDRPSYEQYF.

The V and J genes are TRBV9 and TRBJ2-3, with D tentatively TRBD2 (6 bases). The CDR3 extends over 14 amino acids. CDR1 is SGDLS, CDR2 YYNGEE, per germline. Trimming removed 4 bases from V and 4 bases from J, with 13 bases in between. The CDR3 spells CASSTREDPDTQYF. CDR3 nucleotides: TGTGCCAGCAGCACTAGGGAGGATCCAGATACGCAGTATTTT.

The chain has TRBV7-8 and TRBJ2-5; D uncertain. Germline V gives CDR1 SGHVS, CDR2 FQNEAQ. CDR3 length: 14 amino acids. With 2 bases removed from V and 2 bases from J, the gap between germline ends came to 9 bases. The CDR3 loop is CASSLNGRQETQYF. The DNA for the CDR3 is TGTGCCAGCAGCTTAAATGGCAGACAAGAGACCCAGTACTTC.

This clonotype appeared a few times. This chain connects TRBV7-2 to TRBJ2-1; D is ambiguous. Trimming took off 5 bases at V and 4 bases at J, with 15 bases between the two ends. Germline assignment: CDR1 SGHTA and CDR2 FQGNSA. The CDR3 consists of 15 residues. The CDR3 DNA is TGTGCCAGCAGCCGGCCCGGGCGTGGGTACAATGAGCAGTTCTTC. Translated, it gives CASSRPGRGYNEQFF.

About this clonotype itself: One end of the junction does not line up with germline, which may come from a read error. The V and J genes are TRBV7-7 and TRBJ2-3; 7 bases map to TRBD2. This CDR3 is built from 14 residues. Germline CDR1 is SSHAT and CDR2 is FNYEAQ (reference sequence). In DNA, the CDR3 is TGTGCTAGCAGCGACGGGGGGACCACAGATACGCAGTATTTT. Its translation is CASSDGGTTDTQYF.

This clonotype is medium-sized in the sample. The chain couples TRBV5-1 to TRBJ2-5; 11 bases agree with TRBD2. V lost 4 bases, J lost 4 bases, and 6 bases stayed unmatched. CDR3 size: 15 residues. Germline V lookup: CDR1 SGHRS, CDR2 YFSETQ. The CDR3 is CASSDPGTSGETQYF. The CDR3 bases are TGCGCCAGCAGCGACCCCGGGACTAGCGGAGAGACCCAGTACTTC.

This sequence joins TRBV7-9 and TRBJ1-2; tentatively, D is TRBD1 (6 bases). The CDR3 has 12 amino acids. The germline CDR1 and CDR2 sequences are SEHNR and FQNEAQ (reference sequence). Trimming shortened V by 4 bases and J by 10 bases, and 13 bases separated the two germline ends. DNA for the CDR3: TGTGCCAGCAGCTCCGTCACAGGGCCCTACACCTTC. It codes for CASSSVTGPYTF.

This chain connects TRBV2 to TRBJ2-3; 11 bases fit TRBD1. V shed 7 bases, J shed 3 bases, and the junction held 6 bases outside the gene matches. Germline-derived CDR1 and CDR2 are SNHLY and FYNNEI. The CDR3 spans 15 residues. CDR3 amino acids: CASTWDRGETDTQYF. CDR3 in DNA: TGTGCCAGCACATGGGACAGGGGGGAGACAGATACGCAGTATTTT.

This clonotype was observed a few times. The chain has TRBV4-1 and TRBJ1-5, with unresolved D. Germline V gene data show CDR1 as MGHRA and CDR2 as YSYEKL. V was clipped by 0 bases and J by 0 bases, with 15 bases between them. This CDR3 comprises 18 residues. In DNA form, the CDR3 reads TGCGCCAGCAGCCAAGATAGGTTAGGGCAGGATAGCAATCAGCCCCAGCATTTT. Translated, it gives CASSQDRLGQDSNQPQHF.

This clonotype was picked up many times. The J gene is TRBJ2-5, the V gene TRBV5-6; maybe TRBD2 (5 bases). CDR3 length: 17 residues. Trimming stripped 3 bases from V and 3 bases from J, with 21 bases between. Per the germline V gene, CDR1 is SGHDT and CDR2 is YYEEEE. Here the CDR3 reads CASSSGEAGTKEETQYF. The CDR3 nucleotides read TGTGCCAGCAGCTCGGGTGAGGCGGGTACCAAAGAAGAGACCCAGTACTTC. The full variable domain, completed using reference TRBV5-6 and TRBJ2-5, is DAGVTQSPTHLIKTRGQQVTLRCSPKSGHDTVSWYQQALGQGPQFIFQYYEEEERQRGNFPDRFSGHQFPNYSSELNVNALLLGDSALYLCASSSGEAGTKEETQYFGPGTRLLVL.

The sample holds many counts of this clonotype. The CDR3: CSARGTLSNQPQHF. CDR3 DNA: TGCAGTGCTAGAGGGACACTCAGCAATCAGCCCCAGCATTTT. This rearrangement joins TRBV20-1 to TRBJ1-5; tentatively, D is TRBD1 (5 bases). The CDR3 spans 14 residues. Germline V CDR1 and CDR2: DFQATT, SNEGSKA (reference sequence). V was shortened by 1 base and J by 1 base, with 8 bases between the two germline ends.

V and J are TRBV20-1 and TRBJ2-1; the D is unclear. CDR3 length equals 16 residues. The ends were cut back, 0 bases at V and 0 bases at J, with 12 bases in the middle. The germline gives CDR1 DFQATT, CDR2 SNEGSKA (reference sequence). CDR3 protein: CSARDPQRHSYNEQFF. The CDR3 DNA reads TGCAGTGCTAGAGATCCCCAGCGCCACTCCTACAATGAGCAGTTCTTC.

The chain combines TRBV30 with TRBJ1-1; D not resolved. The V and J ends lost 3 bases and 0 bases respectively, with 8 bases between them. The CDR3 extends over 13 amino acids. Germline V lookup: CDR1 GTSNPN, CDR2 SVGIG (reference sequence). The CDR3 sequence: CAWRSGLNTEAFF. CDR3 nucleotides: TGTGCCTGGAGAAGCGGACTGAACACTGAAGCTTTCTTT.

This clonotype was found many times. V gene TRBV4-1 combines with J gene TRBJ1-5; D is unresolved. Germline-derived CDR1 and CDR2 are MGHRA and YSYEKL. This CDR3 spans 14 amino acids. V lost 0 bases to trimming and J lost 7 bases, with 10 bases between them. In nucleotides, the CDR3 is TGCGCCAGCAGCCAAGATGGTTGGGGACAGCCCCAGCATTTT. Translated: CASSQDGWGQPQHF.

This clonotype was counted many times. The genes are TRBV7-9 and TRBJ1-5; D is uncertain. The V end was cut by 1 base, the J end by 3 bases, with 13 bases between. The V gene's germline CDR1 is SEHNR and CDR2 FQNEAQ (reference sequence). The CDR3 has 16 residues. CDR3 region: CASSLVTGIYNQPQHF. CDR3 nucleotides: TGTGCCAGCAGCTTAGTAACGGGGATCTACAATCAGCCCCAGCATTTT.

This clonotype has only a few counts. This sequence joins TRBV10-3 and TRBJ2-1, with 8 bases matching TRBD1. This CDR3 has 14 residues. Germline CDR1 and CDR2: ENHRY and SYGVKD. V trimming: 6 bases; J trimming: 7 bases; junction bases outside the gene matches: 8. The chain's CDR3 is CAIRGQGAVNEQFF. Here the CDR3 DNA reads TGTGCCATCAGGGGCCAGGGGGCAGTAAATGAGCAGTTCTTC.

The chain combines TRBV5-4 with TRBJ2-1; TRBD2 aligns across 12 bases. V dropped 4 bases and J dropped 14; count of bases not matched to a gene: 4. The CDR3 has 12 residues. CDR1 is SGHNT and CDR2 is YYREEE in the germline V gene (reference sequence). This CDR3 reads CASSRTSGAEFF. DNA of the CDR3: TGTGCCAGCAGCCGGACTAGCGGGGCCGAGTTCTTC.